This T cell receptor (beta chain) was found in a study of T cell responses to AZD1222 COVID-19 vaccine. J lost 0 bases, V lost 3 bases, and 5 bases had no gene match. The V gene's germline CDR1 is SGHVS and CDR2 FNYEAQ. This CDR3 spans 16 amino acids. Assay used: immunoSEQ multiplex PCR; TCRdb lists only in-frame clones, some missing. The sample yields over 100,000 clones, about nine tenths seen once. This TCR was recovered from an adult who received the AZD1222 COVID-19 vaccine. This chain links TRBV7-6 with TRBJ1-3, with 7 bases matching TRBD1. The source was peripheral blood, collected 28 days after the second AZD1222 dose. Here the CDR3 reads CASSLRQGDSGNTIYF. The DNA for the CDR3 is TGTGCCAGCAGCTTGAGACAGGGAGACTCTGGAAACACCATATATTTT.